This T cell receptor beta chain was identified during a study of CD8+ T cells in alopecia areata (dated by TCRdb to 2016 to 2018). Concerning the study at large: In both human patients and the C3H/HeJ mouse model, the study applied high-throughput TCRbeta sequencing to look at T cell clonal expansion in alopecia areata. RNA was obtained with the PAXgene miRNA kit for fixed scalp, the miRNeasy kit for PBMCs, and the RNeasy kit for mouse skin. TCRbeta CDR3 regions were amplified by immunoSEQ multiplex PCR using 35 Vbeta forward and 13 Jbeta reverse primers. Scalp clonality was compared among normal scalp (n=4), patchy alopecia areata scalp (n=8), and alopecia totalis/universalis scalp (n=8). Human TCRbeta sequencing covered scalp tissue and sorted CD4+ and CD8+ peripheral blood T cells from patchy and totalis/universalis alopecia areata patients and healthy controls.

Lesional scalp punch biopsies and peripheral blood were collected from alopecia areata patients. PBMCs were isolated by density centrifugation and stained for CD3, CD4 and CD8, and CD4+ and CD8+ T cells were sorted on a FACSAria. The untreated alopecia areata patients were recruited through a multicenter biomarker study. In 4 to 6 patients from the biomarker study, the blood CD8+ T cells went through an additional sort into NKG2D-low and NKG2D-high fractions. Broader findings and caveats from the paper: Scalp TCR repertoire analysis is complicated because resident alphabeta T cells in normal human skin are also sequenced, whereas mouse skin is dominated by gammadelta T cells. Compared with normal scalp, lesional scalp had higher clonality and more expanded CD8+ clones, particularly in alopecia totalis/universalis, a pattern that suggests antigenic drive. TCR sequences shared between patients were less clear than in mice, possibly partly because of HLA diversity in the patient population.

This clone was counted a few times. Its antigen target is currently unknown. No quality values exist for individual bases; no much larger clone is one base distant. Library method: the immunoSEQ multiplex PCR assay. To provide template for TCR sequencing, every sample had RNA extracted and reverse transcribed into cDNA. First-strand cDNA was synthesized using SuperScript III with a 2:1 mix of oligo-dT and random hexamers. A synthetic immune receptor repertoire was used to gauge amplification bias, and whatever bias remained was removed computationally. In the original analysis: Raw reads were preprocessed to remove errors, and CDR3 was defined according to IMGT conventions as the region from the conserved cysteine to phenylalanine. To get clonality, Shannon entropy was normalized by log2 of the number of productive unique TCRs and the result was subtracted from 1. Whether each scalp clone was CD4 or CD8 was inferred by checking scalp TCRbeta sequences against the CD4 and CD8 repertoires from sorted blood. Not all clones reach the TCRdb copy of this immuneACCESS table, which keeps in-frame sequences only. Checked studies attribute under half of the gap to unresolved V genes and leave the rest unexplained. The D gene and trimming were derived from the DNA, and the V and J assignments and clone size from that table. Here the sample has roughly 30,000 clones; around 62% occur a single time. The ten largest make up about a sixth of the sample.

Taken from the germline V gene, the CDR1 and CDR2 loops are MNHEY and SVGAGI. Germline trimming amounts to 8 bases on V and 5 bases on J, with 9 as the count of junction bases outside the gene matches. There are 14 amino acids in the CDR3, from cysteine to phenylalanine inclusive. Solely the CDR3 DNA is kept, with 42 bases framed from the first base. The clonotype originates from a human donor with alopecia areata. The source material was NKG2D-high CD8+ T cells sorted from blood. The sample's cell subset or site, from its label and the paper: sorted CD8+ NKG2D-high blood T cells. The sequence links TRBV6-5 to TRBJ2-1, with 7 middle bases fitting TRBD1. The DNA sequence follows: TGTGCCAGCCCTGACAGGGCATACCACAATGAGCAGTTCTTC. Translated, this is CASPDRAYHNEQFF.